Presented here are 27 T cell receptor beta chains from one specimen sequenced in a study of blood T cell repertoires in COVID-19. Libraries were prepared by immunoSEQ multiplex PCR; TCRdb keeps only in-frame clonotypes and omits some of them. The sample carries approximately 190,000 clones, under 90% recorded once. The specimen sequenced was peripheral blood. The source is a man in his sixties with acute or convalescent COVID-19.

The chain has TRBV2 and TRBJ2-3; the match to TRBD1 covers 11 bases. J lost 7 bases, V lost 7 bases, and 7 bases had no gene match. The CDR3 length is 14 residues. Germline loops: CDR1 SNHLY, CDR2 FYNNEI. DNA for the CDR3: TGTGCCAGCACAGGACAGGGGGCAGGGAATACGCAGTATTTT. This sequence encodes CASTGQGAGNTQYF.

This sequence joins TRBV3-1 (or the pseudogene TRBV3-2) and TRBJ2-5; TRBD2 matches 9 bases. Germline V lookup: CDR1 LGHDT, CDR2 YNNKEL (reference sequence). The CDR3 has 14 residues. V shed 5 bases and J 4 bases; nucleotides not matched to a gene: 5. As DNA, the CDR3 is TGTGCCAGCAGCTCGCGGGGGGGCGTAGAGACCCAGTACTTC. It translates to CASSSRGGVETQYF.

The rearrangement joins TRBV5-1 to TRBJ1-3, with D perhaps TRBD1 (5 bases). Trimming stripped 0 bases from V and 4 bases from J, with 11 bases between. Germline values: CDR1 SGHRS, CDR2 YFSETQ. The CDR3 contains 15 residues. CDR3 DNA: TGCGCCAGCAGCTTGGATGGGGCCCAGGGAAACACCATATATTTT. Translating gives CASSLDGAQGNTIYF.

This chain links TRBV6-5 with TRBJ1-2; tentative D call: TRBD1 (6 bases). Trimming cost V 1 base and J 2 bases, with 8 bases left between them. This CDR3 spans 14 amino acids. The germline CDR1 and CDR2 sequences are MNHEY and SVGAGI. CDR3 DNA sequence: TGTGCCAGCAGTTACTTAGGGGGAAACTATGGCTACACCTTC. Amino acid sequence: CASSYLGGNYGYTF.

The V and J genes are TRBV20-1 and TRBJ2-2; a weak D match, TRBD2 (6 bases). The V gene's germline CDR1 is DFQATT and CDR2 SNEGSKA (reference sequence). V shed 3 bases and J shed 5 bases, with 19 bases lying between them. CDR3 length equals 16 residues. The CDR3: CSASGPLGGGTGELFF. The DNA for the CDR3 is TGCAGTGCTAGTGGTCCCCTGGGGGGAGGTACCGGGGAGCTGTTTTTT.

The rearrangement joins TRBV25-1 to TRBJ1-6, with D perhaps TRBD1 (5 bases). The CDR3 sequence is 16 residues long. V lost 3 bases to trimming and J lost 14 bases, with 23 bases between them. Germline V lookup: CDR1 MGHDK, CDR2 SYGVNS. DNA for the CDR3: TGTGCCAGCAGTGACTCAGGGACCCCCCGGGGGTTGTCCCTCCACTTT. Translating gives CASSDSGTPRGLSLHF.

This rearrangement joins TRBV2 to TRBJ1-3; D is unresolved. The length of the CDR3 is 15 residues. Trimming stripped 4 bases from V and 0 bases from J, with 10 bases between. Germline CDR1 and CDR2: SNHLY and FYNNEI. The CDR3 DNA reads TGTGCCAGCAGTGTTGAGCCACGCTCTGGAAACACCATATATTTT. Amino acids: CASSVEPRSGNTIYF.

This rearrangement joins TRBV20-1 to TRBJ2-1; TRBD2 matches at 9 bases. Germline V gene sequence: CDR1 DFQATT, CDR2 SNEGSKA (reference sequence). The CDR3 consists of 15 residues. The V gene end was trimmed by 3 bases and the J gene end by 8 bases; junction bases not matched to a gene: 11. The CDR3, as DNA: TGCAGTGCTAGTTATTCTAGCGGGAAAGGGGATGAGCAGTTCTTC. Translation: CSASYSSGKGDEQFF.

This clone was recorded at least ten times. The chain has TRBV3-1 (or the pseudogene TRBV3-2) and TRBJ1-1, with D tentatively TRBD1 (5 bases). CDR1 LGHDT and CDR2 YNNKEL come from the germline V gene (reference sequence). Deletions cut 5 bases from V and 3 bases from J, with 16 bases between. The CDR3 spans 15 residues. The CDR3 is CASSAEGWTDTEAFF. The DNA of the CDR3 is TGTGCCAGCAGCGCGGAGGGGTGGACGGACACTGAAGCTTTCTTT.

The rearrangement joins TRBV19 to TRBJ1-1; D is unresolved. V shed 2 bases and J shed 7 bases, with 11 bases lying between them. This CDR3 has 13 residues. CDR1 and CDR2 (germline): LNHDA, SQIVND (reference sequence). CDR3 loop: CASSITTDREAFF. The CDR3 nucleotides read TGTGCCAGTAGTATAACAACAGACCGTGAAGCTTTCTTT.

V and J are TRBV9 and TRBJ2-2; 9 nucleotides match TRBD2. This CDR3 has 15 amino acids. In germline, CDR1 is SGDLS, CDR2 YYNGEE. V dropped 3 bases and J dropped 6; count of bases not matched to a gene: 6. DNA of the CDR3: TGTGCCAGCAGCGGGCCTAGCGGGACGTCCGGGGAGCTGTTTTTT. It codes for CASSGPSGTSGELFF.

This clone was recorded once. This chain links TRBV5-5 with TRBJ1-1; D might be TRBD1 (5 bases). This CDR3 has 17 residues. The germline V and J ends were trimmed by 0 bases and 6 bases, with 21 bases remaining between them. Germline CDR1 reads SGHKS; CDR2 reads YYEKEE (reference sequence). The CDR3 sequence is CASSLVVQGSNPPEAFF. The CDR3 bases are TGTGCCAGCAGCTTGGTGGTGCAGGGTTCTAATCCTCCTGAAGCTTTCTTT. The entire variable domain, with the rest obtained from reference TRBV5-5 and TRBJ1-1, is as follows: DAGVTQSPTHLIKTRGQQVTLRCSPISGHKSVSWYQQVLGQGPQFIFQYYEKEERGRGNFPDRFSARQFPNYSSELNVNALLLGDSALYLCASSLVVQGSNPPEAFFGQGTRLTVV.

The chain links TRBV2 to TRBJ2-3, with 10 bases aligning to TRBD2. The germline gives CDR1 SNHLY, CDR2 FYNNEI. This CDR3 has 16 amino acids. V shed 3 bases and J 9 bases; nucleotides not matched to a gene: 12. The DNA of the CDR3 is TGTGCCAGCAGTGAGGGCCTAGCGGGAGAGTTCGCCACGCAGTATTTT. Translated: CASSEGLAGEFATQYF.

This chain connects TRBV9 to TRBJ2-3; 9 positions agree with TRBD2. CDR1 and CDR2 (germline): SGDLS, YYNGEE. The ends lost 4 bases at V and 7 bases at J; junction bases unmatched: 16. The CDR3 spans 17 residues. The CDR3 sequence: CASSPRGTSPFGNTQYF. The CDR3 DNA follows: TGTGCCAGCAGCCCTAGGGGGACTAGCCCCTTCGGAAATACGCAGTATTTT.

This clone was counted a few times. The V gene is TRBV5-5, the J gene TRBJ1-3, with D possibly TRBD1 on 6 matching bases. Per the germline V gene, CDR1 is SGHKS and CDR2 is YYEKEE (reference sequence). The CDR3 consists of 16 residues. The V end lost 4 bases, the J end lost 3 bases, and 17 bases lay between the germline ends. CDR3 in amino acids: CASSASPGAGGNTIYF. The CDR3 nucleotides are TGTGCCAGCAGCGCTTCTCCAGGGGCCGGTGGAAACACCATATATTTT.

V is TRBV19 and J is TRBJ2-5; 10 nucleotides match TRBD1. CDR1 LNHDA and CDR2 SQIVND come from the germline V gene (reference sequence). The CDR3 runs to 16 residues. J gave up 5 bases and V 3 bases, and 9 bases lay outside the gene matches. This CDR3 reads CASSIPGQGLLETQYF. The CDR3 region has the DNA TGTGCCAGTAGTATCCCGGGACAGGGGTTACTTGAGACCCAGTACTTC.

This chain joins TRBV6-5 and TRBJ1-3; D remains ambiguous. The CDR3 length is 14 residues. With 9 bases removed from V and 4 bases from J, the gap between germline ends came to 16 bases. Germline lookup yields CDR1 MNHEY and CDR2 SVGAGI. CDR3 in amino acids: CASSPQQYGNTIYF. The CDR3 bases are TGTGCCAGTTCGCCGCAACAATACGGAAACACCATATATTTT.

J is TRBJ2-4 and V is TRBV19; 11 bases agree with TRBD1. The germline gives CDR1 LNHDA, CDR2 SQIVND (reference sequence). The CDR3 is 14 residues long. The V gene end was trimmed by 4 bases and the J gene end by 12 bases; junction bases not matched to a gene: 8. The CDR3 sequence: CASSRTGGATAQYF. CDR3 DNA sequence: TGTGCCAGTAGTAGGACAGGGGGCGCTACCGCTCAGTACTTC. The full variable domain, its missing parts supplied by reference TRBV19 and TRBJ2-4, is DGGITQSPKYLFRKEGQNVTLSCEQNLNHDAMYWYRQDPGQGLRLIYYSQIVNDFQKGDIAEGYSVSREKKESFPLTVTSAQKNPTAFYLCASSRTGGATAQYFGAGTRLSVL.

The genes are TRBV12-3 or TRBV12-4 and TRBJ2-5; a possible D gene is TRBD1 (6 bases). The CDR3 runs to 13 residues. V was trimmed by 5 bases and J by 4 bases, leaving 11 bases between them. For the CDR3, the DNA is TGTGCCAGCAGTGAAACAGGGCTAGAGACCCAGTACTTC. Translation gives CASSETGLETQYF.

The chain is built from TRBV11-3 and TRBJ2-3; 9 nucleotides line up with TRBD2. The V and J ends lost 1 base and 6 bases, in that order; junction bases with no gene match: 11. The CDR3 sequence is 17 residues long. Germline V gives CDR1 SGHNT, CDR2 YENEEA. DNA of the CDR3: TGTGCCAGCAGCTTAGGAGTAGCGGGAGCCCCGAGGGATACGCAGTATTTT. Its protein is CASSLGVAGAPRDTQYF.

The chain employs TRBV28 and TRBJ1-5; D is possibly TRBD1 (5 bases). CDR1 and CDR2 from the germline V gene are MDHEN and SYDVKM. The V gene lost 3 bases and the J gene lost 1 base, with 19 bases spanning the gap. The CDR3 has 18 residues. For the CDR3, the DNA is TGTGCCAGCAGTTTCAATATGGGAGGGGCCGCCAGCAATCAGCCCCAGCATTTT. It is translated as CASSFNMGGAASNQPQHF. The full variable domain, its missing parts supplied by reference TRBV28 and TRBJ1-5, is DVKVTQSSRYLVKRTGEKVFLECVQDMDHENMFWYRQDPGLGLRLIYFSYDVKMKEKGDIPEGYSVSREKKERFSLILESASTNQTSMYLCASSFNMGGAASNQPQHFGDGTRLSIL.

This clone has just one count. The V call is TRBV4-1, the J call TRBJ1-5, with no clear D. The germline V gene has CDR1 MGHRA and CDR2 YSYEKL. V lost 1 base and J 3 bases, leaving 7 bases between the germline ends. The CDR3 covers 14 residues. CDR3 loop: CASSQGTVNQPQHF. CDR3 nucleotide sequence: TGCGCCAGCAGCCAAGGCACAGTCAATCAGCCCCAGCATTTT.

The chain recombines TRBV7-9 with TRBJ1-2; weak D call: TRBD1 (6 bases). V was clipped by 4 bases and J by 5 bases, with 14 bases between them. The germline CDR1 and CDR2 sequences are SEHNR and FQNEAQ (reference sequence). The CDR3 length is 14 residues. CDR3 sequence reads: CASSSSDRPYGYTF. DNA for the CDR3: TGTGCCAGCAGCTCATCGGACAGACCTTATGGCTACACCTTC. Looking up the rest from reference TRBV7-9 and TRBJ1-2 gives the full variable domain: DTGVSQNPRHKITKRGQNVTFRCDPISEHNRLYWYRQTLGQGPEFLTYFQNEAQLEKSRLLSDRFSAERPKGSFSTLEIQRTEQGDSAMYLCASSSSDRPYGYTFGSGTRLTVV.

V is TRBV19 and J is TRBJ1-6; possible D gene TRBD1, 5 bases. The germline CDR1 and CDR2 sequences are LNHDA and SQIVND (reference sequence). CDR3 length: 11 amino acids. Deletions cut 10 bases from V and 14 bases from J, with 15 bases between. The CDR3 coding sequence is TGTGCCACCGGGACTGGTTCGTCCCTCCACTTT. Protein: CATGTGSSLHF.

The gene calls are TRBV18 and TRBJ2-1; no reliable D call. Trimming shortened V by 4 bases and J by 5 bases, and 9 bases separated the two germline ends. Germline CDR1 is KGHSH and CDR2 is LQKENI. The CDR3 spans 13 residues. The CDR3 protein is CASSLAENNEQFF. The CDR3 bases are TGTGCCAGCTCACTTGCGGAAAACAATGAGCAGTTCTTC.

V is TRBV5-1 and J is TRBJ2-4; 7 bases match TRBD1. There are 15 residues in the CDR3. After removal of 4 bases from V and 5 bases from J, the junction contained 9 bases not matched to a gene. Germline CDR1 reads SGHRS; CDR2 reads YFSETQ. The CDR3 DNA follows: TGCGCCAGCAGCAGGGACCCGGGGACAGAAAACATTCAGTACTTC. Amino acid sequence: CASSRDPGTENIQYF.

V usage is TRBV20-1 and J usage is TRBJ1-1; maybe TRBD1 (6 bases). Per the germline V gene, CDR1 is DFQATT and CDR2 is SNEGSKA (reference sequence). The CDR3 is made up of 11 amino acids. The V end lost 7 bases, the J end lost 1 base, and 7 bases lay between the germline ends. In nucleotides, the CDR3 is TGCAGTGTCAGGGGGAACACTGAAGCTTTCTTT. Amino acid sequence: CSVRGNTEAFF.